These 25 T cell receptor beta chains originate from one sample sequenced in a study of blood T cell repertoires in COVID-19. Only in-frame clones appear in the TCRdb table, and some are missing; sequencing was by immunoSEQ multiplex PCR. The table records 200,000 to 250,000 clones, around 81% of them present only once. Source material: peripheral blood. These receptors were taken from a man younger than 40 who had recovered from COVID-19.

The rearrangement joins TRBV5-1 to TRBJ2-1; perhaps TRBD1 as D (5 bases). This CDR3 contains 15 residues. The V end was cut by 7 bases, the J end by 2 bases, with 16 bases between. The germline V gene encodes CDR1 SGHRS and CDR2 YFSETQ. The CDR3 sequence: CASRNRPDPYNEQFF. The DNA for the CDR3 is TGCGCCAGCCGGAACAGGCCAGATCCCTACAATGAGCAGTTCTTC.

This clone was detected only a few times. The chain carries TRBV6-5 and TRBJ2-3; 11 nucleotides align to TRBD2. This CDR3 has 15 amino acids. The junction had 6 bases not matched to a gene; V was cut back by 6 bases and J by 4 bases. CDR1 is MNHEY and CDR2 is SVGAGI in the germline V gene. This chain's CDR3 is CASSHTSGGSDTQYF. The CDR3 DNA reads as TGTGCCAGCAGCCACACTAGCGGGGGTTCAGATACGCAGTATTTT.

CDR3 sequence: CASSPDSSQKLFF. In DNA form, the CDR3 reads TGCGCCAGCAGCCCCGACAGCTCCCAAAAACTGTTTTTT. The chain links TRBV5-1 to TRBJ1-4, with D tentatively TRBD1 (5 bases). V was shortened by 4 bases and J by 9 bases, with 13 bases between the two germline ends. The CDR3 runs 13 residues. CDR1 and CDR2 (germline): SGHRS, YFSETQ.

V and J are TRBV29-1 and TRBJ1-2; D remains unclear. The CDR3 covers 11 residues. Germline V CDR1 and CDR2: SQVTM, ANQGSEA. Trimming pared 6 bases from V and 8 bases from J, leaving 13 bases between. CDR3 coding DNA: TGCAGCGTCCTGACTGTACACGGCTACACCTTC. Encoded protein: CSVLTVHGYTF.

The genes are TRBV5-1 and TRBJ2-5; 9 nucleotides agree with TRBD1. Germline CDR1 reads SGHRS; CDR2 reads YFSETQ. The V and J ends lost 2 bases and 4 bases, in that order; junction bases with no gene match: 6. This CDR3 has 15 residues. CDR3 in DNA: TGCGCCAGCAGCTTACAGGGGGCGATGGGAGAGACCCAGTACTTC. Amino acid sequence: CASSLQGAMGETQYF.

The rearrangement links TRBV3-1 (or the pseudogene TRBV3-2) to TRBJ1-4, with TRBD1 identical over 8 bases. V was pared by 4 bases and J by 13 bases, with 11 bases of the junction left unmatched. There are 14 residues in the CDR3. Germline CDR1 reads LGHDT; CDR2 reads YNNKEL (reference sequence). The CDR3 region is CASSLGDRRGRLFF. As DNA, the CDR3 is TGTGCCAGCAGCCTCGGGGACAGGAGGGGCCGACTGTTTTTT.

This clone was seen just once. The rearrangement links TRBV18 to TRBJ1-4, with TRBD1 matching over 8 bases. The CDR3 is 15 residues long. The J segment lost 5 bases and the V segment lost 6 bases, leaving 8 bases of the junction unmatched. Germline CDR1 and CDR2: KGHSH and LQKENI. For the CDR3, the DNA is TGTGCCAGCTCGCCCCCCTGGACAGGGAATGAAAAACTGTTTTTT. Its translation: CASSPPWTGNEKLFF. The whole variable domain, filled in from reference TRBV18 and TRBJ1-4, reads NAGVMQNPRHLVRRRGQEARLRCSPMKGHSHVYWYRQLPEEGLKFMVYLQKENIIDESGMPKERFSAEFPKEGPSILRIQQVVRGDSAAYFCASSPPWTGNEKLFFGSGTQLSVL.

This rearrangement joins TRBV9 to TRBJ1-4, with D hard to call. In germline, CDR1 is SGDLS, CDR2 YYNGEE. This CDR3 contains 14 residues. V was clipped by 1 base and J by 6 bases, with 10 bases between them. The CDR3: CASSVMGGHEKLFF. DNA for the CDR3: TGTGCCAGCAGCGTAATGGGCGGGCATGAAAAACTGTTTTTT.

This sequence joins TRBV9 and TRBJ1-4; tentative D call: TRBD1 (6 bases). This CDR3 contains 15 residues. V was cut by 8 bases and J by 0 bases, with 14 bases left in between. CDR1 and CDR2 from the germline V gene are SGDLS and YYNGEE. DNA for the CDR3: TGTGCCAGTGGAAGGGGGTGGGCAACTAATGAAAAACTGTTTTTT. Its protein is CASGRGWATNEKLFF.

This sequence joins TRBV3-1 (or the pseudogene TRBV3-2) and TRBJ2-5; D might be TRBD2 (6 bases). The V gene's germline CDR1 is LGHDT and CDR2 YNNKEL (reference sequence). There are 16 residues in the CDR3. Trimming left V 4 bases short and J 2 bases short, with 17 bases between. The CDR3 reads CASSRRGSWAQETQYF. CDR3 in DNA: TGTGCCAGCAGCCGACGGGGGAGTTGGGCTCAAGAGACCCAGTACTTC.

The chain has TRBV10-3 and TRBJ2-5, with a possible D match to TRBD2 (6 bases). V lost 3 bases and J lost 2, with 13 bases in between. CDR3 length equals 15 residues. The germline gives CDR1 ENHRY, CDR2 SYGVKD. The CDR3, as DNA: TGTGCCATCAGTGACCCGGGACTTCTGCAAGAGACCCAGTACTTC. It specifies CAISDPGLLQETQYF.

The V gene is TRBV20-1, the J gene TRBJ2-7, with D possibly being TRBD2 (5 bases). V was shortened by 6 bases and J by 4 bases, with 10 bases between the two germline ends. Looked up from germline, CDR1 is DFQATT and CDR2 is SNEGSKA (reference sequence). This CDR3 contains 11 residues. CDR3 bases: TGCAGTGCCGGGCGGGTGTACGAGCAGTACTTC. Its translation: CSAGRVYEQYF.

V usage is TRBV4-2 and J usage is TRBJ2-1, with TRBD2 as a possible D gene (6 bases). The ends were cut back, 0 bases at V and 8 bases at J, with 11 bases in the middle. The CDR3 is 14 residues long. Germline V lookup: CDR1 LGHNA, CDR2 YNFKEQ. The CDR3 DNA reads TGTGCCAGCAGCCAAGAAGGAGGGCTCTATGAGCAGTTCTTC. It translates to CASSQEGGLYEQFF.

The chain couples TRBV5-1 to TRBJ1-4, with a weak D call TRBD1 (5 bases). The germline CDR1 and CDR2 sequences are SGHRS and YFSETQ. The V and J ends lost 4 bases and 2 bases respectively, with 15 bases between them. There are 16 residues in the CDR3. The CDR3 here is CASSRAPGGTNEKLFF. The CDR3 nucleotides read TGCGCCAGCAGCAGGGCCCCCGGGGGGACTAATGAAAAACTGTTTTTT.

The V call is TRBV25-1, the J call TRBJ2-2, with D perhaps TRBD1 (5 bases). This CDR3 region has 14 residues. Germline lookup yields CDR1 MGHDK and CDR2 SYGVNS. Trimming removed 4 bases from V and 3 bases from J, with 9 bases in between. CDR3: CASSVGRDTGELFF. Written as DNA, the CDR3 is TGTGCCAGCAGTGTGGGCAGGGACACCGGGGAGCTGTTTTTT.

The chain recombines TRBV29-1 with TRBJ1-1, with TRBD1 as a possible D gene (6 bases). Germline V gene lookup returns CDR1 SQVTM and CDR2 ANQGSEA. This CDR3 is built from 15 residues. V dropped 7 bases and J dropped 4 bases, with 22 bases sitting between them. In DNA, the CDR3 is TGCAGCGCAAGAGGGAGGGGGGGCATCGGCACTGAAGCTTTCTTT. As protein: CSARGRGGIGTEAFF.

The CDR3 region has the DNA TGCGCCAGCAGCCGACGACTAGCGGGGTTCTCCCAAGAGACCCAGTACTTC. It codes for CASSRRLAGFSQETQYF. The rearrangement joins TRBV5-1 to TRBJ2-5; 11 bases are a match to TRBD2. The germline gives CDR1 SGHRS, CDR2 YFSETQ. There are 17 residues in the CDR3. Trimming at V came to 4 bases and at J to 1 base, leaving 9 bases not matched to a gene. Full variable domain (rest looked up from reference TRBV5-1 and TRBJ2-5): KAGVTQTPRYLIKTRGQQVTLSCSPISGHRSVSWYQQTPGQGLQFLFEYFSETQRNKGNFPGRFSGRQFSNSRSEMNVSTLELGDSALYLCASSRRLAGFSQETQYFGPGTRLLVL.

The CDR3 is CASSVNGRRRNTEAFF. The CDR3 nucleotides are TGTGCCAGTAGTGTCAATGGTCGGCGGCGGAACACTGAAGCTTTCTTT. V usage is TRBV19 and J usage is TRBJ1-1; D not certain. Germline CDR1 reads LNHDA; CDR2 reads SQIVND (reference sequence). The V and J ends lost 5 bases and 1 base respectively, with 17 bases between them. The CDR3 covers 16 residues.

Concerning this clone itself: The junction does not match germline at one end; this may be a read error. This chain links TRBV3-1 (or the pseudogene TRBV3-2) with TRBJ1-3, with D perhaps TRBD1 (5 bases). Per the germline V gene, CDR1 is LGHDT and CDR2 is YNNKEL (reference sequence). The CDR3 consists of 16 residues. The CDR3 region has the DNA TGTGCCAGCAGACAAGTGGGGCAGAGCTCTGGAAACACCATATATTTT. It specifies CASRQVGQSSGNTIYF.

The chain recombines TRBV5-6 with TRBJ2-1; 9 bases are a match to TRBD2. V shed 3 bases, J shed 3 bases, and the junction held 7 bases outside the gene matches. Germline V gives CDR1 SGHDT, CDR2 YYEEEE. The CDR3 loop spans 16 amino acids. CDR3 sequence (DNA): TGTGCCAGCAGCTCCTTCCCTAGCGGGGACTACAATGAGCAGTTCTTC. Protein: CASSSFPSGDYNEQFF.

The J gene is TRBJ1-5, the V gene TRBV18, with D unclear. The CDR3 spans 13 residues. The germline CDR1 and CDR2 sequences are KGHSH and LQKENI. Trimming removed 5 bases at V and 3 bases at J, with 8 bases between. CDR3 in amino acids: CASSGVHNQPQHF. CDR3 nucleotides: TGTGCCAGCTCAGGAGTACACAATCAGCCCCAGCATTTT.

The chain combines TRBV16 with TRBJ1-2, with 8 bases that match TRBD1. Unmatched junction bases numbered 14, after V lost 3 bases and J lost 2 bases. The CDR3 contains 18 residues. Germline values: CDR1 KGHSY, CDR2 FQNENV. The CDR3 reads CASSHPDRDIIINYGYTF. In nucleotides, the CDR3 is TGTGCCAGCAGCCACCCGGACAGGGACATTATTATCAACTATGGCTACACCTTC.

This sequence joins TRBV19 and TRBJ2-2; 11 bases are shared with TRBD2. This CDR3 has 17 residues. V shed 5 bases, J shed 1 base, and the junction held 6 bases outside the gene matches. The germline gives CDR1 LNHDA, CDR2 SQIVND (reference sequence). The CDR3 nucleotides are TGTGCCAGTAGTCGGCTAGCGGGGGGTCTGAACACCGGGGAGCTGTTTTTT. It specifies CASSRLAGGLNTGELFF. Variable domain in full (rest from reference TRBV19 and TRBJ2-2): DGGITQSPKYLFRKEGQNVTLSCEQNLNHDAMYWYRQDPGQGLRLIYYSQIVNDFQKGDIAEGYSVSREKKESFPLTVTSAQKNPTAFYLCASSRLAGGLNTGELFFGEGSRLTVL.

This chain links TRBV5-1 with TRBJ2-5, with 7 nucleotides matching TRBD1. The J segment lost 2 bases and the V segment lost 4 bases, leaving 2 bases of the junction unmatched. Germline V gene sequence: CDR1 SGHRS, CDR2 YFSETQ. The CDR3 contains 13 residues. CDR3 in DNA: TGCGCCAGCAGCCAGGGACAGCAAGAGACCCAGTACTTC. Amino acids: CASSQGQQETQYF.

V is TRBV6-5 and J is TRBJ1-2; TRBD1 aligns across 8 bases. Germline CDR1 and CDR2: MNHEY and SVGAGI. V shed 4 bases, J shed 4 bases, and the junction held 8 bases outside the gene matches. This CDR3 contains 15 residues. CDR3 residues: CASSSEGQGVYGYTF. CDR3 DNA: TGTGCCAGCAGTTCGGAAGGACAGGGCGTCTATGGCTACACCTTC.